This T cell receptor beta chain emerged from a study of blood T cell repertoires in COVID-19. Across the study: From the United States, Italy and Spain came samples of acute and convalescent COVID-19.

Per the original data handling: Amplification of reference gene primers was used by the study to estimate nucleated cell counts. Assay: immunoSEQ multiplex PCR; the TCRdb copy retains only in-frame clones and omits some. The DNA gave D and trimming, while V, J and clone size come from that table. The sample records 70,000 to 100,000 clones, approximately 86% being singletons. CDR3 size: 14 residues. The junction had 9 bases not matched to a gene; V was cut back by 4 bases and J by 8 bases. Germline CDR1 and CDR2: MNHEY and SVGAGI. Material: peripheral blood. The TCR was taken from an older man with active or convalescent COVID-19. This chain uses TRBV6-5 with TRBJ1-2, with TRBD1 matching 8 bases. The DNA of the CDR3 is TGTGCCAGCAGTTCCACAGGGGGGCCTTCGGGCTACACCTTC. Translation: CASSSTGGPSGYTF.